These 13 T cell receptor beta chains share one sample of origin, sequenced in a study of blood T cell repertoires in COVID-19. Profiled with immunoSEQ multiplex PCR; TCRdb holds only in-frame clones, not every one. The sample lists tens of thousands of clones; more than 80% were seen once. The sample was peripheral blood. The receptors were gathered from a man aged 50 to 60 with COVID-19, enrolled during active disease.

This sequence joins TRBV18 and TRBJ2-6; TRBD1 might be the D (6 bases). Trimming stripped 4 bases from V and 2 bases from J, with 6 bases between. Germline CDR1 is KGHSH and CDR2 is LQKENI. The CDR3 consists of 14 residues. The CDR3 spells CASSRQAGANVLTF. CDR3 nucleotide sequence: TGTGCCAGCTCACGACAGGCTGGGGCCAACGTCCTGACTTTC.

The chain employs TRBV30 and TRBJ1-5, with unresolved D. The CDR3 is made up of 14 amino acids. Germline V CDR1 and CDR2: GTSNPN, SVGIG (reference sequence). V gave up 0 bases and J gave up 5 bases, with 11 bases separating them. CDR3 loop: CAWSVTGTHQPQHF. The CDR3 coding sequence is TGTGCCTGGAGTGTAACGGGAACCCATCAGCCCCAGCATTTT.

This clone has more than one count but fewer than ten. V gene TRBV3-1 (or the pseudogene TRBV3-2) combines with J gene TRBJ1-5, with 7 nucleotides matching TRBD1. The germline V gene has CDR1 LGHDT and CDR2 YNNKEL (reference sequence). CDR3 length: 13 residues. The V segment lost 3 bases and the J segment 6 bases; nucleotides outside the gene matches: 2. CDR3: CASSQAGGQPQHF. CDR3 bases: TGTGCCAGCAGCCAGGCAGGGGGTCAGCCCCAGCATTTT.

J is TRBJ1-2 and V is TRBV27; the match to TRBD1 covers 9 bases. Trimming cost V 5 bases and J 8 bases; bases outside gene matches: 12. The germline V gene has CDR1 MNHEY and CDR2 SMNVEV (reference sequence). The CDR3 covers 15 residues. The CDR3 coding sequence is TGTGCCAGCAGTCGGTCCCGGACAGGGGATTTGGGCTACACCTTC. Protein sequence: CASSRSRTGDLGYTF.

This clone was counted a single time. The chain has TRBV7-2 and TRBJ2-1, with D maybe TRBD2 (7 bases). CDR3 length equals 16 residues. CDR1 is SGHTA and CDR2 is FQGNSA in the germline V gene. Deletions cut 1 base from V and 5 bases from J, with 15 bases between. The CDR3 loop is CASSLGGPGGHNEQFF. The DNA of the CDR3 is TGTGCCAGCAGCTTAGGTGGTCCCGGGGGGCACAATGAGCAGTTCTTC.

The CDR3 DNA sequence: TGTGCCAGCAGTTACGGGACAGGCCTTTTCTACACCTTC. Protein: CASSYGTGLFYTF. This sequence joins TRBV6-5 and TRBJ1-2, with 8 bases lining up with TRBD1. The germline gives CDR1 MNHEY, CDR2 SVGAGI. After removal of 2 bases from V and 10 bases from J, the junction contained 6 bases not matched to a gene. This CDR3 comprises 13 residues.

The gene calls are TRBV11-2 and TRBJ1-2, with TRBD1 matching over 11 bases. Looked up from germline, CDR1 is SGHAT and CDR2 is FQNNGV. After removal of 0 bases from V and 6 bases from J, the junction contained 9 bases not matched to a gene. CDR3 length equals 17 residues. DNA for the CDR3: TGTGCCAGCAGCTTAGATGTTTTTGGACAGGGGGCGAATGGCTACACCTTC. Protein sequence: CASSLDVFGQGANGYTF.

V is TRBV19 and J is TRBJ1-5, with TRBD1 matching over 7 bases. From germline, CDR1 is LNHDA and CDR2 SQIVND (reference sequence). The CDR3 contains 14 residues. The J segment lost 5 bases and the V segment lost 4 bases, leaving 5 bases of the junction unmatched. In nucleotides, the CDR3 is TGTGCCAGTAGTACAGGACAGGTGGATCAGCCCCAGCATTTT. Protein sequence: CASSTGQVDQPQHF. Supplemented by reference TRBV19 and TRBJ1-5, the full variable domain reads DGGITQSPKYLFRKEGQNVTLSCEQNLNHDAMYWYRQDPGQGLRLIYYSQIVNDFQKGDIAEGYSVSREKKESFPLTVTSAQKNPTAFYLCASSTGQVDQPQHFGDGTRLSIL.

This chain links TRBV15 with TRBJ1-4, with a possible D match to TRBD1 (6 bases). The germline V gene encodes CDR1 LNHNV and CDR2 YYDKDF (reference sequence). The CDR3 extends over 14 amino acids. Trimming stripped 5 bases from V and 10 bases from J, with 17 bases between. CDR3 nucleotides: TGTGCCACCAGCGATCTTACAGGGTTCGGAAAACTGTTTTTT. Its translation: CATSDLTGFGKLFF.

The count of this clone is one. Within the sample, other DNA sequences also encode this same CDR3. The rearrangement joins TRBV18 to TRBJ2-7, with 9 bases identical to TRBD1. The V segment lost 2 bases and the J segment 3 bases; nucleotides outside the gene matches: 5. Germline CDR1 and CDR2: KGHSH and LQKENI. The CDR3 runs 15 residues. CDR3 sequence (DNA): TGTGCCAGCTCACCAGGGACAGGGTTAAGCTACGAGCAGTACTTC. Translation gives CASSPGTGLSYEQYF.

This clone was detected once. The chain recombines TRBV11-2 with TRBJ2-1; 7 bases are shared with TRBD2. This CDR3 contains 17 residues. Trimming cost V 2 bases and J 0 bases; bases outside gene matches: 7. Germline V gene lookup returns CDR1 SGHAT and CDR2 FQNNGV. This CDR3 reads CASSLLSGVSSYNEQFF. The CDR3 bases are TGTGCCAGCAGCTTATTAAGCGGGGTGAGCTCCTACAATGAGCAGTTCTTC.

V and J are TRBV11-2 and TRBJ2-1; 12 positions match TRBD2. V was clipped by 1 base and J by 8 bases; unmatched bases: 6. The germline V gene has CDR1 SGHAT and CDR2 FQNNGV. CDR3 length: 16 amino acids. In nucleotides, the CDR3 is TGTGCCAGCAGCTTAGGTCGGACTAGCGGGGTTGATGAGCAGTTCTTC. It codes for CASSLGRTSGVDEQFF. The whole variable domain, filled in from reference TRBV11-2 and TRBJ2-1, reads EAGVAQSPRYKIIEKRQSVAFWCNPISGHATLYWYQQILGQGPKLLIQFQNNGVVDDSQLPKDRFSAERLKGVDSTLKIQPAKLEDSAVYLCASSLGRTSGVDEQFFGPGTRLTVL.

CDR3 nucleotides: TGTGCCAGCAGCAAAGGGGGACAGGGGTACGAGCAGTACTTC. Protein sequence: CASSKGGQGYEQYF. The chain carries TRBV7-9 and TRBJ2-7; 10 bases line up with TRBD1. This CDR3 has 14 amino acids. The germline V gene encodes CDR1 SEHNR and CDR2 FQNEAQ (reference sequence). J was trimmed by 4 bases and V by 5 bases; bases with no gene match: 5.